This T cell receptor beta chain was sequenced in a study of PD-L1 blockade in urothelial cancer. The time point: pretreatment peripheral blood. Metastatic or locally advanced urothelial carcinoma was present in the patients. Every PCR was spiked with synthetic TCR analog templates. This table comes from immunoSEQ multiplex PCR, and its TCRdb copy is limited to in-frame clones, with some not included. The sample has roughly 91,000 clones; 85% to 90% are singletons. The germline V gene encodes CDR1 KGHSH and CDR2 LQKENI. V lost 10 bases and J 3 bases, leaving 22 bases between the germline ends. The CDR3 loop spans 16 amino acids.

The TCR comes from a man aged 55-75 years with urothelial cancer. This chain uses TRBV18 with TRBJ2-1, with a tentative D call TRBD2 (5 bases). Sequenced material: PBMCs, taken around atezolizumab (anti-PD-L1) treatment. The CDR3 nucleotides are TGTGCCACCCCCCCACCCGGGGTTACCAGCTACAATGAGCAGTTCTTC. Protein product: CATPPPGVTSYNEQFF. The whole variable domain, remainder taken from reference TRBV18 and TRBJ2-1, is NAGVMQNPRHLVRRRGQEARLRCSPMKGHSHVYWYRQLPEEGLKFMVYLQKENIIDESGMPKERFSAEFPKEGPSILRIQQVVRGDSAAYFCATPPPGVTSYNEQFFGPGTRLTVL.